A single sample is the source of the 13 T cell receptor beta chains below, sequenced in a study of T cell repertoires in aging, cancer and after chemotherapy. Rearranged V-D-J TRB sequences were amplified with a mixed TRB-A/B primer pool. TCRdb reprocessed the multiplex PCR reads with MiXCR, giving one entry per CDR3 protein. The sample shows some 1,400 distinct CDR3 sequences, roughly 46% of them seen only once. TCR beta rearrangements were amplified from peripheral blood genomic DNA. Sequencing used blood. These receptors were taken from a human donor with a blood cancer.

By proportion, this clonotype is medium-sized. This rearrangement joins TRBV11-2 to TRBJ2-7, with D unclear. The CDR3 is 15 residues long. Deletions cut 1 base from V and 6 bases from J, with 16 bases between. CDR1 is SGHAT and CDR2 is FQNNGV in the germline V gene. DNA of the CDR3: TGTGCCAGCAGCTTAGCGAATACACGGCTTGGCGAGCAGTACTTC. This translates into CASSLANTRLGEQYF.

This clonotype ranks as medium-sized (0.01 to 0.1%). The rearrangement joins TRBV6-1 to TRBJ2-7, with TRBD1 matching 9 bases. Germline assignment: CDR1 MNHNS and CDR2 SASEGT. The CDR3 contains 15 residues. Trimming at V came to 8 bases and at J to 1 base, leaving 9 bases not matched to a gene. The CDR3: CASQVDRGNSYEQYF. CDR3 nucleotides: TGTGCCAGCCAGGTGGACAGGGGTAATTCCTACGAGCAGTACTTC.

By sample fraction, this clonotype is large. The gene calls are TRBV6-5 and TRBJ1-1; D possibly corresponds to TRBD1 (5 bases). V lost 10 bases and J 4 bases, leaving 22 bases between the germline ends. This CDR3 contains 15 residues. Germline CDR1 MNHEY, CDR2 SVGAGI. CDR3 protein: CATMGGIEFGTEAFF. CDR3 DNA sequence: TGTGCCACCATGGGGGGTATCGAGTTTGGCACTGAAGCTTTCTTT.

CDR3 region: CASSRDSYNEQFF. The CDR3 DNA follows: TGTGCCAGCAGCCGGGACAGTTACAATGAGCAGTTCTTC. The rearrangement joins TRBV6-1 to TRBJ2-1, with TRBD1 matching over 7 bases. CDR1 MNHNS and CDR2 SASEGT come from the germline V gene. V shed 6 bases, J shed 4 bases, and the junction held 3 bases outside the gene matches. CDR3 size: 13 residues.

In this sample, this clonotype is large. This rearrangement joins TRBV6-4 to TRBJ2-2; 7 bases fit TRBD2. The CDR3 extends over 15 amino acids. V shed 1 base, J shed 6 bases, and the junction held 5 bases outside the gene matches. CDR1 is MRHNA, CDR2 SNTAGT, per germline. The CDR3 DNA reads as TGTGCCAGCAGTGACTTGGCGGGGGTGGCCGGGGAGCTGTTTTTT. Translation: CASSDLAGVAGELFF.

This chain joins TRBV18 and TRBJ2-1; 9 nucleotides line up with TRBD2. Germline loops: CDR1 KGHSH, CDR2 LQKENI. V shed 3 bases and J 8 bases; nucleotides not matched to a gene: 23. The CDR3 loop spans 20 amino acids. The CDR3 is CASSPDRTGTSWAPSDEQFF. For the CDR3, the DNA is TGTGCCAGCTCACCGGACAGGACCGGGACTAGCTGGGCCCCTAGCGATGAGCAGTTCTTC.

This chain connects TRBV6-5 to TRBJ1-1; TRBD1 might be the D (6 bases). CDR3 length: 14 residues. Trimming pared 6 bases from V and 0 bases from J, leaving 11 bases between. Per the germline V gene, CDR1 is MNHEY and CDR2 is SVGAGI. The CDR3 protein is CASSLDSLNTEAFF. CDR3 coding DNA: TGTGCCAGCAGCTTGGACAGTCTGAACACTGAAGCTTTCTTT.

In its sample, this clonotype ranks as medium-sized. This sequence joins TRBV7-6 and TRBJ2-1, with 15 bases identical to TRBD2. The CDR3 covers 19 residues. Trimming at V came to 1 base and at J to 1 base, leaving 5 bases not matched to a gene. CDR1 and CDR2 from the germline V gene are SGHVS and FNYEAQ. The CDR3 nucleotides read TGTGCCAGCAGCTTAGGGACTAGCGGGAGGGGGGTTTCCTACAATGAGCAGTTCTTC. It is translated as CASSLGTSGRGVSYNEQFF.

In this sample, this clonotype is medium-sized. The chain has TRBV7-9 and TRBJ2-7; 7 bases match TRBD1. Unmatched junction bases numbered 6, after V lost 5 bases and J lost 2 bases. Germline values: CDR1 SEHNR, CDR2 FQNEAQ (reference sequence). The CDR3 spans 14 residues. CDR3 in DNA: TGTGCCAGCAGCACAGAGACAGGGACCTACGAGCAGTACTTC. Translating gives CASSTETGTYEQYF.

By its share, this clonotype is medium-sized. This sequence joins TRBV5-1 and TRBJ2-5; D is unresolved. This CDR3 has 13 amino acids. The V gene lost 3 bases and the J gene lost 0 bases, with 6 bases spanning the gap. Germline loops: CDR1 SGHRS, CDR2 YFSETQ. The chain's CDR3 is CASSYDNQETQYF. CDR3 nucleotides: TGCGCCAGCAGCTACGACAACCAAGAGACCCAGTACTTC. Together with reference TRBV5-1 and TRBJ2-5, the CDR3 gives the full variable domain: KAGVTQTPRYLIKTRGQQVTLSCSPISGHRSVSWYQQTPGQGLQFLFEYFSETQRNKGNFPGRFSGRQFSNSRSEMNVSTLELGDSALYLCASSYDNQETQYFGPGTRLLVL.

The J gene is TRBJ2-1, the V gene TRBV18, with TRBD1 matching over 7 bases. Losses at the gene ends were 2 bases for V and 4 bases for J; bases not matched to a gene: 5. CDR3 length: 15 residues. Germline V gene sequence: CDR1 KGHSH, CDR2 LQKENI. CDR3: CASSPMDRIYNEQFF. The CDR3 DNA reads as TGTGCCAGCTCACCAATGGACAGGATTTACAATGAGCAGTTCTTC.

The chain uses TRBV29-1 and TRBJ2-2; D is perhaps TRBD1 (5 bases). The closer fit of TRBJ1-6 to the DNA end suggests the J call may be wrong. The CDR3 loop spans 13 amino acids. Per germline, CDR1 SQVTM and CDR2 ANQGSEA. Here the CDR3 DNA reads TGCAGCGTTGGGGATCGGGGCGGCTCACCCCTCCACTTT. Translation gives CSVGDRGGSPLHF.

The CDR3 spells CASSPSGGGRVADTQYF. The CDR3 DNA sequence: TGTGCCAGCAGCCCATCCGGGGGCGGGAGGGTCGCAGATACGCAGTATTTT. The chain uses TRBV7-9 and TRBJ2-3; 9 bases are shared with TRBD2. Germline-derived CDR1 and CDR2 are SEHNR and FQNEAQ (reference sequence). V lost 5 bases to trimming and J lost 4 bases; unmatched junction nucleotides: 13. CDR3 size: 17 residues.